This TCR beta chain was recovered during a study of lymphopenia after photon versus proton radiotherapy. On this clone itself: No antigen is known for it.

Trimming cost V 7 bases and J 4 bases; bases outside gene matches: 12. The CDR3 sequence is 15 residues long. Germline V CDR1 and CDR2: SGHRS, YFSETQ. General study findings and limits: A bigger post-nadir fall in TCR diversity correlated inversely with survival time in deceased patients. Photon-treated patients lost naive T cells and TCR diversity; proton-treated stayed stable.

Only in-frame clones appear in the TCRdb table, and some are missing; sequencing was by immunoSEQ multiplex PCR. The sample records under 9,500 clones, approximately 93% being singletons. The V call is TRBV5-1, the J call TRBJ2-3, with TRBD1 matching 7 bases. The TCR was taken from a woman in her fifties or sixties with cholangiocarcinoma. Sequencing was performed on peripheral blood, taken from a patient treated with photon-based radiotherapy. The CDR3 protein is CASGPQGPPADTQYF. Here the CDR3 DNA reads TGCGCCAGCGGACCACAGGGGCCCCCCGCAGATACGCAGTATTTT.